This record concerns one TCR beta chain sequence. What it binds is unknown. The sample is drawn from a study of graft-versus-host responses after intestinal transplantation. V was clipped by 6 bases and J by 0 bases, with 18 bases between them. The CDR3 has 17 residues. Germline CDR1 MNHEY, CDR2 SMNVEV (reference sequence). The repertoire was sequenced with immunoSEQ multiplex PCR; TCRdb's copy has only in-frame clones and lacks some. Of some 100,000 clones listed, roughly 92% are singletons. The sample in question was unstimulated CD8+ T cells sorted from spleen or lymph node cells, obtained before transplant. V usage is TRBV27 and J usage is TRBJ1-5, with a tentative D call TRBD1 (6 bases). This clonotype originated in a human donor who was the organ donor for an intestinal transplant. CDR3 region: CASSLRAARGSNQPQHF. The CDR3 bases are TGTGCCAGCAGCCTTCGAGCCGCCAGGGGTAGCAATCAGCCCCAGCATTTT.